These T cell receptor beta chains were read from a single sample in a study of blood T cell repertoires in COVID-19. Clones were sequenced by immunoSEQ multiplex PCR, and TCRdb holds only the in-frame ones, with some missing. The table lists over 150,000 clones, about 84% of them singletons. Material for sequencing was peripheral blood. These receptors were obtained from a human donor in a cohort sampled during active COVID-19. The CDR3 runs from the conserved cysteine through the conserved F or W. The D gene is left open where the match is weak. A row's size may be missing; if present it is once, few, many or a size class.

length	D	J	V	size	CDR3	DNA
17	TRBD1	TRBJ2-3	TRBV6-6	NA	CASSPRGTGDSTDTQYF	TGTGCCAGCAGTCCCCGAGGGACAGGGGATAGCACAGATACGCAGTATTTT
12	NA	TRBJ2-7	TRBV7-9	few	CASSRSQGEQYF	TGTGCCAGCAGCCGTAGCCAAGGAGAGCAGTACTTC
13	NA	TRBJ1-1	TRBV27	NA	CASRMTDYTEAFF	TGTGCCAGCAGGATGACTGATTACACTGAAGCTTTCTTT
15	NA	TRBJ1-6	TRBV6-4	NA	CASREGPRGNSPLHF	TGTGCCAGCAGAGAGGGACCCCGGGGGAATTCACCCCTCCACTTT
15	TRBD1	TRBJ2-6	TRBV2	NA	CASRTGAVGANVLTF	TGTGCCAGCAGGACAGGGGCGGTTGGGGCCAACGTCCTGACTTTC
12	NA	TRBJ1-4	TRBV18	few	CASSTIDSKLFF	TGTGCCAGCTCAACCATTGACAGCAAACTGTTTTTT
12	NA	TRBJ1-1	TRBV7-9	NA	CASSLVYSEAFF	TGTGCCAGCAGCTTAGTATACAGTGAAGCTTTCTTT
17	NA	TRBJ1-1	TRBV15	NA	CATSSALLGQINTEAFF	TGTGCCACCAGCAGTGCGCTACTGGGACAAATCAACACTGAAGCTTTCTTT
13	NA	TRBJ2-3	TRBV11-2	NA	CASSFSGRDTQYF	TGTGCCAGCAGCTTTTCAGGGCGGGATACGCAGTATTTT
12	NA	TRBJ2-5	TRBV2	NA	CASSATGETQYF	TGTGCCAGCAGTGCCACAGGGGAGACCCAGTACTTC
15	TRBD1	TRBJ1-4	TRBV2	NA	CASSPDRAGGEKLFF	TGTGCCAGCAGTCCCGACAGGGCTGGAGGTGAAAAACTGTTTTTT
13	TRBD1	TRBJ2-5	TRBV2	NA	CASTRDSGETQYF	TGTGCCAGCACCAGGGACAGCGGAGAGACCCAGTACTTC
15	TRBD2	TRBJ2-3	TRBV9	NA	CASSDSGTSTDTQYF	TGTGCCAGCAGCGATAGCGGGACTAGCACAGATACGCAGTATTTT
13	TRBD1	TRBJ1-3	TRBV2	few	CASRSGGSDTIYF	TGTGCCAGCAGATCAGGGGGCTCAGACACCATATATTTT
15	NA	TRBJ2-4	TRBV6-2/TRBV6-3	NA	CASSYSRTVRNIQYF	TGTGCCAGCAGTTACTCTCGGACAGTAAGGAACATTCAGTACTTC